This T cell receptor beta chain was sequenced for a study of PD-1 blockade in classical Hodgkin lymphoma. Study-level findings and limits: Significantly greater TCR diversity emerged by C4D1 in CD4+ cells but not CD8+ cells. Why the repertoires differ is still unclear, perhaps disease activity or prior therapy. Complete responders' baseline diversity resembled that of newly diagnosed patients.

Here immunoSEQ multiplex PCR was the method, and the copy in TCRdb shows in-frame clones only, minus some. The sample holds about 14,000 clones; around 90% are singletons and the top ten take 37%. Every single patient, without exception, relapsed after autologous stem cell transplantation, and brentuximab vedotin exposure varied. Best responses fell into complete response, partial response or progressive disease. The CDR3 length is 13 residues. Germline V lookup: CDR1 SGHVS, CDR2 FQNEAQ. Trimming took 6 bases from V and 5 from J, leaving 13 bases between them. Concerning this clone: Its antigen is as yet unknown.

The V call is TRBV7-8, the J call TRBJ1-2, with D possibly being TRBD1 (5 bases). The sequencing used peripheral blood mononuclear cells (PBMCs), collected at baseline. The TCR was taken from a human donor with classical Hodgkin lymphoma. The CDR3: CASSSGPRYGYTF. CDR3 bases: TGTGCCAGCAGTTCAGGGCCTAGGTATGGCTACACCTTC.